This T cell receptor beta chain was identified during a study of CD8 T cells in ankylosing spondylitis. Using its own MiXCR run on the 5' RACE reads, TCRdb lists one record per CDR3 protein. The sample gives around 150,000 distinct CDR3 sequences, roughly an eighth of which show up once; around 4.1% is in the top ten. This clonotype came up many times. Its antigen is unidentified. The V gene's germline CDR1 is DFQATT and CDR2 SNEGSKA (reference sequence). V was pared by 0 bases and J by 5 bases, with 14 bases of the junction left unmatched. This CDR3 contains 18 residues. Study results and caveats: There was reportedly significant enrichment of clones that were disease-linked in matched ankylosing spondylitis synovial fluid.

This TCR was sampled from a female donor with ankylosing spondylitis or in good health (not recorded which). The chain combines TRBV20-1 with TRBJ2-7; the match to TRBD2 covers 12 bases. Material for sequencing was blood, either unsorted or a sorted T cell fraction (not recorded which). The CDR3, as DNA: TGCAGTGCTAGAGATGAAGCCTTGACTAGCGGGAGTCTCCACGAGCAGTACTTC. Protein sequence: CSARDEALTSGSLHEQYF.